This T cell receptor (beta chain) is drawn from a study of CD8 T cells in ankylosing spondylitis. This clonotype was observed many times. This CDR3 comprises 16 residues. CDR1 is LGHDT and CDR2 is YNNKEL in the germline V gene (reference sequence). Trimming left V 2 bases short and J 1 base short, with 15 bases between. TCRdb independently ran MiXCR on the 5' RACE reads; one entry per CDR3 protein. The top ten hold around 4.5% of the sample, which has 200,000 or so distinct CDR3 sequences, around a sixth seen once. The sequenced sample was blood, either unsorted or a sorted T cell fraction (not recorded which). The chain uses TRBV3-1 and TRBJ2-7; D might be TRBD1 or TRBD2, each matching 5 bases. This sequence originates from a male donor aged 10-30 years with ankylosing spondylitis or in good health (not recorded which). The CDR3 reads CASSQIPGRGSYEQYF. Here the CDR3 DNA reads TGTGCCAGCAGCCAAATTCCGGGACGGGGATCCTACGAGCAGTACTTC.